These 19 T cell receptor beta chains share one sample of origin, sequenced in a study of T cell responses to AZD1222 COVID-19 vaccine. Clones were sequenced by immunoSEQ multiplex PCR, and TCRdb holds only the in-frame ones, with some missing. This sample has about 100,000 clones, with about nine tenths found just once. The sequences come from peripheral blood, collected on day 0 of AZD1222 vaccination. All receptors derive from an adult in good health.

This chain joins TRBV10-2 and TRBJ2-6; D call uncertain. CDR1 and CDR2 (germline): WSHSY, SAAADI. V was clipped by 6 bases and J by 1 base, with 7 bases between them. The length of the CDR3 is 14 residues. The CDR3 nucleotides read TGCGCCAGCAGGGGTCTTTCTGGGGCCAACGTCCTGACTTTC. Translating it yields CASRGLSGANVLTF.

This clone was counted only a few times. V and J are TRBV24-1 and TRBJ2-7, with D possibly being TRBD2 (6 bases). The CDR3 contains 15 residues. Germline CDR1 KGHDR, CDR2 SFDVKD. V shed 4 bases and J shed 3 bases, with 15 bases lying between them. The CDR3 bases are TGTGCCACCAGTGACCCCCGGGACTCCCTCTACGAGCAGTACTTC. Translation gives CATSDPRDSLYEQYF.

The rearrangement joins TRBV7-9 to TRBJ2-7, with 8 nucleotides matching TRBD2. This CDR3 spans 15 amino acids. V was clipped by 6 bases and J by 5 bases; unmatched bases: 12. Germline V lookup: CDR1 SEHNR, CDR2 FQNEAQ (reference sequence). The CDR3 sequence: CASSHTDAGGDEQYF. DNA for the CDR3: TGTGCCAGCAGTCATACGGATGCGGGGGGCGACGAGCAGTACTTC.

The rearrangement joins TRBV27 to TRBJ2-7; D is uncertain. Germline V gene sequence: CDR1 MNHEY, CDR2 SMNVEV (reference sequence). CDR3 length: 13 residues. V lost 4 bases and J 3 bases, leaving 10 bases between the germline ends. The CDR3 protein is CASSSAANYEQYF. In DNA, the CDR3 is TGTGCCAGCAGTTCCGCGGCAAACTACGAGCAGTACTTC.

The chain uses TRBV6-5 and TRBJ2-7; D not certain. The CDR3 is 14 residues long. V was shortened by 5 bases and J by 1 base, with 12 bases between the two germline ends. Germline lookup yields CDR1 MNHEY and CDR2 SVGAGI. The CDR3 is CASSRALESYEQYF. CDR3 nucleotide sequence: TGTGCCAGCAGTAGGGCCCTCGAGTCCTACGAGCAGTACTTC.

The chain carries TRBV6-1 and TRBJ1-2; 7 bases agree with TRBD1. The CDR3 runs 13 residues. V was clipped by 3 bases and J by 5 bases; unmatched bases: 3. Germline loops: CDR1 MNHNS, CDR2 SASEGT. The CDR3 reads CASSEQGGYGYTF. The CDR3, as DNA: TGTGCCAGCAGTGAGCAGGGGGGATATGGCTACACCTTC.

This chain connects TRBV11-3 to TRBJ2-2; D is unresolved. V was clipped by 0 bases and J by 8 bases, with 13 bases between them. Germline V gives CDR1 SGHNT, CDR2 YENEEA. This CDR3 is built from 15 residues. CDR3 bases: TGTGCCAGCAGCTTAGATATACCGGGTAAAGGGGAGCTGTTTTTT. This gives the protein CASSLDIPGKGELFF. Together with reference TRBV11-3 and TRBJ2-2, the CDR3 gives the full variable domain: EAGVVQSPRYKIIEKKQPVAFWCNPISGHNTLYWYLQNLGQGPELLIRYENEEAVDDSQLPKDRFSAERLKGVDSTLKIQPAELGDSAVYLCASSLDIPGKGELFFGEGSRLTVL.

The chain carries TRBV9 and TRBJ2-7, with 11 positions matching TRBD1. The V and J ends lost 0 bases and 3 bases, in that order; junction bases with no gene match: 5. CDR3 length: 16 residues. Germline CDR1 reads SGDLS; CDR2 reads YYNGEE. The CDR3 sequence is CASSVAPGTGGYEQYF. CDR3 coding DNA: TGTGCCAGCAGCGTAGCCCCCGGGACAGGGGGCTACGAGCAGTACTTC.

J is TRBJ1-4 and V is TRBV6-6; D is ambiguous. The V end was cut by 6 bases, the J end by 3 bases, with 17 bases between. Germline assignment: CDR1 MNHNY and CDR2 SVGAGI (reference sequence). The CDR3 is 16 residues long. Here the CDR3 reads CASRKMWATANEKLFF. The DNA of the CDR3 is TGTGCCAGCAGGAAGATGTGGGCAACAGCTAATGAAAAACTGTTTTTT.

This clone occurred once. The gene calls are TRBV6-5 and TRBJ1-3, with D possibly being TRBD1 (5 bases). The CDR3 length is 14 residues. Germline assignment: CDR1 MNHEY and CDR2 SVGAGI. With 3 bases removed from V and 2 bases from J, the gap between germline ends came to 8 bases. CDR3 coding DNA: TGTGCCAGCAGTTATGGCAGGGCTGGAAACACCATATATTTT. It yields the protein CASSYGRAGNTIYF.

CDR3 nucleotide sequence: TGTGCCAGCTCACCAGGCAGCTCCTTCTCCTACAATGAGCAGTTCTTC. Its protein product is CASSPGSSFSYNEQFF. This chain connects TRBV18 to TRBJ2-1; unclear D gene. Trimming removed 2 bases from V and 0 bases from J, with 11 bases in between. Germline V lookup: CDR1 KGHSH, CDR2 LQKENI. The CDR3 runs to 16 residues.

The CDR3 DNA follows: TGTGCCACCAGTGCCCCGGACTCATCCCTTTACAATGAGCAGTTCTTC. As protein: CATSAPDSSLYNEQFF. The chain links TRBV24-1 to TRBJ2-1; TRBD2 is a possible D gene (5 bases). Germline V gene data show CDR1 as KGHDR and CDR2 as SFDVKD. CDR3 length: 16 amino acids. The V and J ends lost 5 bases and 4 bases respectively, with 17 bases between them.

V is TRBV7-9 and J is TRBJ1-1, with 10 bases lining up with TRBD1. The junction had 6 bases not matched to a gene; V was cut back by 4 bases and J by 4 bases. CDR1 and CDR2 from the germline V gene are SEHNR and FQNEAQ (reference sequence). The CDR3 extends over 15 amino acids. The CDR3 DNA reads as TGTGCCAGCAGCTCCCGGACAGGGGGAGGCACTGAAGCTTTCTTT. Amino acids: CASSSRTGGGTEAFF.

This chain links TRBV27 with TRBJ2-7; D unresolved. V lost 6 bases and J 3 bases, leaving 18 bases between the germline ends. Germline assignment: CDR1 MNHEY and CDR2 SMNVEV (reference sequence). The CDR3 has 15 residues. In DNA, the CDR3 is TGTGCCAGCAGAGCTCCGGGCTCCGGGTTCTACGAGCAGTACTTC. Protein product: CASRAPGSGFYEQYF.

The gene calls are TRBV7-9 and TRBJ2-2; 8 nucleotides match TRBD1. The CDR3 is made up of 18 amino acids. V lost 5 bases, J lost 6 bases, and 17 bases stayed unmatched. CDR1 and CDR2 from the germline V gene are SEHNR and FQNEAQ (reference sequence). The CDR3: CASSLPRQGIFRSGELFF. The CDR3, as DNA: TGTGCCAGCAGCCTCCCCCGACAGGGGATTTTTAGGTCCGGGGAGCTGTTTTTT.

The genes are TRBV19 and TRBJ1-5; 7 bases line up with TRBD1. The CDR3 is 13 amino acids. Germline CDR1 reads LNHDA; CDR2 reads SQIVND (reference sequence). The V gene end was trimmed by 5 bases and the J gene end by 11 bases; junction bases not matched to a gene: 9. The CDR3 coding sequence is TGTGCCAGTAGTCCGCTGACAGGGTTGTCCCAGCATTTT. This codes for CASSPLTGLSQHF.

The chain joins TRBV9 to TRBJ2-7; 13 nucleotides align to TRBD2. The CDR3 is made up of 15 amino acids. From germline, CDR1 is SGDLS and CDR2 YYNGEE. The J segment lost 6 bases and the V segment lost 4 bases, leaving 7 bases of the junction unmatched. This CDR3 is CASSPRLAGGAEQYF. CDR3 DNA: TGTGCCAGCAGCCCCCGACTAGCGGGAGGCGCCGAGCAGTACTTC.

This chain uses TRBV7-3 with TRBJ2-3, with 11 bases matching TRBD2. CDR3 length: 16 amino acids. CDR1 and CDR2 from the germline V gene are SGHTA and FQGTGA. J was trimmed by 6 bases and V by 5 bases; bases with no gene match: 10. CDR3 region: CASSPQLAGAWDTQYF. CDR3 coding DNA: TGTGCCAGCAGCCCACAACTAGCGGGAGCATGGGATACGCAGTATTTT. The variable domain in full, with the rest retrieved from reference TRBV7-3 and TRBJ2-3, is GAGVSQTPSNKVTEKGKYVELRCDPISGHTALYWYRQSLGQGPEFLIYFQGTGAADDSGLPNDRFFAVRPEGSVSTLKIQRTERGDSAVYLCASSPQLAGAWDTQYFGPGTRLTVL.

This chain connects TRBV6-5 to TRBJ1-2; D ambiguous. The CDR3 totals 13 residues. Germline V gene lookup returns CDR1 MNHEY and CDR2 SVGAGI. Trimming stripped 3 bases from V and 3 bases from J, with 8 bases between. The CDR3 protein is CASSYSTDYGYTF. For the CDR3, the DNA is TGTGCCAGCAGTTATAGCACCGACTATGGCTACACCTTC.